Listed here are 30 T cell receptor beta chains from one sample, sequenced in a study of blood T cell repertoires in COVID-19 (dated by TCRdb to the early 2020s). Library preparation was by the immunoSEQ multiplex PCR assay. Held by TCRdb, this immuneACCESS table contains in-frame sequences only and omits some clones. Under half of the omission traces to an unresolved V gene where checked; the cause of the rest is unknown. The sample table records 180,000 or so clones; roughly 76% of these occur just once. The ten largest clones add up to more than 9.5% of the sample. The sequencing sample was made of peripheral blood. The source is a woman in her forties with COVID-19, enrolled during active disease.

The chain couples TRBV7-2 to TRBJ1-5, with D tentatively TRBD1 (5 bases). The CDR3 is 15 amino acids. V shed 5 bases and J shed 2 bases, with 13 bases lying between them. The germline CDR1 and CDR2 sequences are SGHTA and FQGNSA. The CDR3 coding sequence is TGTGCCAGCAGCCCCGGGGGGATTGGCAATCAGCCCCAGCATTTT. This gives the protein CASSPGGIGNQPQHF.

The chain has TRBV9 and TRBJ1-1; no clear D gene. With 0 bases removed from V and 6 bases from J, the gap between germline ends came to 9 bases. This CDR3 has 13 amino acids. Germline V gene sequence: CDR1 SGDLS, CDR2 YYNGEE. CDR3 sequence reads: CASSVDGLAEAFF. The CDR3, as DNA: TGTGCCAGCAGCGTAGATGGGCTGGCTGAAGCTTTCTTT.

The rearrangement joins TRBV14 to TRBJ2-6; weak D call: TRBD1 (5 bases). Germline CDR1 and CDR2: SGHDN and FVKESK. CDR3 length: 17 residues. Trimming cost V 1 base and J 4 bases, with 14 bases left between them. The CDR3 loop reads CASSQAHGANGANVLTF. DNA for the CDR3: TGTGCCAGCAGCCAAGCTCATGGGGCGAACGGGGCCAACGTCCTGACTTTC.

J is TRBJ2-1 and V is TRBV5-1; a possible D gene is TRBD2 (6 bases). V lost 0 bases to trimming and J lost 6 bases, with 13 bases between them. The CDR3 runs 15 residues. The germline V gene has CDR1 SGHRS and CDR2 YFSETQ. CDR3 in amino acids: CASSLERGGGNEQFF. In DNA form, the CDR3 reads TGCGCCAGCAGCTTGGAAAGGGGAGGTGGCAATGAGCAGTTCTTC.

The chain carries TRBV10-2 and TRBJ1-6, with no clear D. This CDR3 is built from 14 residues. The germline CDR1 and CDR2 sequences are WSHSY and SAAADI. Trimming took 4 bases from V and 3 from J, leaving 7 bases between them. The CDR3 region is CASSGAGYNSPLHF. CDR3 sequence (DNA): TGCGCCAGCAGTGGGGCAGGCTATAATTCACCCCTCCACTTT.

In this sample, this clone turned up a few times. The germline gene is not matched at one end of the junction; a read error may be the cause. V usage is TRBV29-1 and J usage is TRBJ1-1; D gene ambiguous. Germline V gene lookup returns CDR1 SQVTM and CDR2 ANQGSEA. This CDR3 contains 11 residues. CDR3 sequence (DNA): TGCAGCGTTGAAGATCGGACTGGAGCTTTCTTT. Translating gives CSVEDRTGAFF.

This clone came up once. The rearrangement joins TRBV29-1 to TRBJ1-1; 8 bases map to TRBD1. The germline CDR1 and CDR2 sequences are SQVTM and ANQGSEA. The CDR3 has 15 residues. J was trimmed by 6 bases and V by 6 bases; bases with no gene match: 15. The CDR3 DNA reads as TGCAGCGTCCGATCGACCACAGGGGGTTGGGCTGAAGCTTTCTTT. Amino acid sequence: CSVRSTTGGWAEAFF.

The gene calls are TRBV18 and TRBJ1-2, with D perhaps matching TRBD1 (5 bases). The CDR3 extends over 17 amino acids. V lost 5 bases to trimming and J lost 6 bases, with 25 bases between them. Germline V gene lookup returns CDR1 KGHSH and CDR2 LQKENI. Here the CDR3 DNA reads TGTGCCAGCTCATCATTGACAGTCGCAGGTACTCGTGATGGCTACACCTTC. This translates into CASSSLTVAGTRDGYTF.

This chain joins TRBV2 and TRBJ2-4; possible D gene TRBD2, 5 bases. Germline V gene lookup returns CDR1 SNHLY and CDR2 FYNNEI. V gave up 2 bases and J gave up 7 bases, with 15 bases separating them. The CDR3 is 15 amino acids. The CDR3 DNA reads TGTGCCAGCAGTGAAATAGCCGCGGGCCGGAACATTCAGTACTTC. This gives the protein CASSEIAAGRNIQYF.

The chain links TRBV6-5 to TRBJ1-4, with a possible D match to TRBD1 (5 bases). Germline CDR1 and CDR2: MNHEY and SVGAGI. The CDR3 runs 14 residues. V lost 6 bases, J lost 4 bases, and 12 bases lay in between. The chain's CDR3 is CASSLRQFNEKLFF. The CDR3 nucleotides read TGTGCCAGCAGCCTACGACAGTTTAATGAAAAACTGTTTTTT.

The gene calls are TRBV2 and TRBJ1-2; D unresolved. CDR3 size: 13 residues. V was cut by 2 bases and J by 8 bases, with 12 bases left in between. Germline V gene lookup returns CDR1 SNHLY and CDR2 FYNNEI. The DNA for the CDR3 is TGTGCCAGCAGTGAAAGAGTAATCTCGGGCTACACCTTC. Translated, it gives CASSERVISGYTF.

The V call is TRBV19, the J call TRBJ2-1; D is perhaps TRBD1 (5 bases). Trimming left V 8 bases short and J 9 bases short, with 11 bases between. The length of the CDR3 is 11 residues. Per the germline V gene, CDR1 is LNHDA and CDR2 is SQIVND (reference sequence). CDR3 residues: CASQGLSEQFF. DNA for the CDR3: TGTGCCAGTCAGGGTCTGTCTGAGCAGTTCTTC.

This CDR3 is CASSEVLAGREQFF. The CDR3, as DNA: TGTGCCAGCAGTGAGGTTCTAGCCGGGCGTGAGCAGTTCTTC. This chain links TRBV2 with TRBJ2-1; D is perhaps TRBD2 (5 bases). Germline CDR1 SNHLY, CDR2 FYNNEI. V was shortened by 3 bases and J by 9 bases, with 15 bases between the two germline ends. The CDR3 spans 14 residues.

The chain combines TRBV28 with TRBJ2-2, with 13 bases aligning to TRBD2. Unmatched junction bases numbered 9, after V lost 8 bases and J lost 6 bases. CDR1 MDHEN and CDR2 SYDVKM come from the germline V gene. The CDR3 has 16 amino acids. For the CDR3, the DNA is TGTGCCAGCCGAAGGACTAGCGGGAGTATGCCCGGGGAGCTGTTTTTT. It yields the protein CASRRTSGSMPGELFF.

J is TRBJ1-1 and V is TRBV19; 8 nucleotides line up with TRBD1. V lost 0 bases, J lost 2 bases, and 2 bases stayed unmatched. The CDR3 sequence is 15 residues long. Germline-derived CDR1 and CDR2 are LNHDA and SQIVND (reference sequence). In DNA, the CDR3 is TGTGCCAGTAGTATAGACAGGGGGCGCAACACTGAAGCTTTCTTT. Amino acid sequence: CASSIDRGRNTEAFF.

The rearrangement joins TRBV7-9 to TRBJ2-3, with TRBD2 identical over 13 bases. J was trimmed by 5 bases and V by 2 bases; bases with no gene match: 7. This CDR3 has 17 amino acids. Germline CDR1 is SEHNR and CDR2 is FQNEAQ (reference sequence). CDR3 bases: TGTGCCAGCAGCTTAAGGACTAGCGGGAGAGAGGTAGATACGCAGTATTTT. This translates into CASSLRTSGREVDTQYF.

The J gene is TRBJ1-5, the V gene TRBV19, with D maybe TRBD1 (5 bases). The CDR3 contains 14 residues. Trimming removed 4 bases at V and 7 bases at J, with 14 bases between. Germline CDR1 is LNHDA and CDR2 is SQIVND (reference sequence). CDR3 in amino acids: CASSKGIQGQPQHF. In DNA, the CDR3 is TGTGCCAGTAGTAAGGGCATTCAGGGCCAGCCCCAGCATTTT. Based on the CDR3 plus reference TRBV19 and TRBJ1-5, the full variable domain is DGGITQSPKYLFRKEGQNVTLSCEQNLNHDAMYWYRQDPGQGLRLIYYSQIVNDFQKGDIAEGYSVSREKKESFPLTVTSAQKNPTAFYLCASSKGIQGQPQHFGDGTRLSIL.

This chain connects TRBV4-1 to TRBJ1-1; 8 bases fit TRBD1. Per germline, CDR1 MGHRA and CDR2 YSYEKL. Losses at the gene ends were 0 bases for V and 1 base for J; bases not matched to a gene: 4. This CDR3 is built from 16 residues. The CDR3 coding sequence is TGCGCCAGCAGCCAAGAGGGGACAGGAGAGAACACTGAAGCTTTCTTT. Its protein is CASSQEGTGENTEAFF.

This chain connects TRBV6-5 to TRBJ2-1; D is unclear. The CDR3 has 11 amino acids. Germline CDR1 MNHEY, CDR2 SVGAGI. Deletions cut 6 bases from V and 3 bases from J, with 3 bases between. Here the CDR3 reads CASRLYNEQFF. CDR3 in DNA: TGTGCCAGCAGACTCTACAATGAGCAGTTCTTC.

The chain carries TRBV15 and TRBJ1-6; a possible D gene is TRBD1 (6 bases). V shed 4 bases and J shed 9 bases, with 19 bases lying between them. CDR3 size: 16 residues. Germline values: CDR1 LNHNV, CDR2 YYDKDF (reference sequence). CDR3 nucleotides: TGTGCCACCAGCACCTGGCAACAGGGAGTAGGTTCACCCCTCCACTTT. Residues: CATSTWQQGVGSPLHF.

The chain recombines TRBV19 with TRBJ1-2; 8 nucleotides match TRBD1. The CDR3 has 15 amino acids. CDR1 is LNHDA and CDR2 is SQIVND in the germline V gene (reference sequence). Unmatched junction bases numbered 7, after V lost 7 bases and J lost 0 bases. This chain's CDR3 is CASTGGTGANYGYTF. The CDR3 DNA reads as TGTGCCAGTACCGGAGGGACAGGCGCTAACTATGGCTACACCTTC.

The CDR3 region has the DNA TGTGCCAGCAGCCAAGGGCCCAGGGGCCATGGCTACACCTTC. It translates to CASSQGPRGHGYTF. The chain links TRBV3-1 (or the pseudogene TRBV3-2) to TRBJ1-2; tentatively, D is TRBD1 (6 bases). V was cut by 1 base and J by 6 bases, with 12 bases left in between. The CDR3 consists of 14 residues. Germline V gene lookup returns CDR1 LGHDT and CDR2 YNNKEL (reference sequence).

The CDR3, as DNA: TGTGCCAGCAGTGTCGGGTCCCCCAGCACTGAAGCTTTCTTT. Its protein is CASSVGSPSTEAFF. V usage is TRBV25-1 and J usage is TRBJ1-1, with D hard to call. Germline CDR1 and CDR2: MGHDK and SYGVNS. The V and J ends lost 4 bases and 4 bases respectively, with 13 bases between them. The CDR3 totals 14 residues.

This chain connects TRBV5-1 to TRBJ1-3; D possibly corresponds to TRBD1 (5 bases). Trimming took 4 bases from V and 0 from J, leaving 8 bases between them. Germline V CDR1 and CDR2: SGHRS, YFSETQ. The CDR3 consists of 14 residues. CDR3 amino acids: CASSEQGSGNTIYF. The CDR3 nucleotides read TGCGCCAGCAGCGAGCAGGGCTCTGGAAACACCATATATTTT.

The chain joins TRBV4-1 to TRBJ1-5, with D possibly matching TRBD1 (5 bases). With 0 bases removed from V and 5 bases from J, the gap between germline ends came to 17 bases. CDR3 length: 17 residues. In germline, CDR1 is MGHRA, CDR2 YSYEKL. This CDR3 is CASSQDLAGLGDQPQHF. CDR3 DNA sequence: TGCGCCAGCAGCCAAGATTTAGCGGGGCTTGGAGATCAGCCCCAGCATTTT.

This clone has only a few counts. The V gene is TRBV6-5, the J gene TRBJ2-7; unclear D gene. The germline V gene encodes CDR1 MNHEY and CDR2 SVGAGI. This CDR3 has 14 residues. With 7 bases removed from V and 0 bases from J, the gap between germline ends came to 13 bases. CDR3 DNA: TGTGCCAGCAAGGCAGGTCCTATCTCCTACGAGCAGTACGTC. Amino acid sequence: CASKAGPISYEQYV.

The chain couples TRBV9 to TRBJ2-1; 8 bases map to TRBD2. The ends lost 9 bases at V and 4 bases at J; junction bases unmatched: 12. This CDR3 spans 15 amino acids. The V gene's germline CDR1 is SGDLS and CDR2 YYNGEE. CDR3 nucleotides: TGTGCCACCGCCCGGGGGGGCACAGGATACAATGAGCAGTTCTTC. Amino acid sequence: CATARGGTGYNEQFF.

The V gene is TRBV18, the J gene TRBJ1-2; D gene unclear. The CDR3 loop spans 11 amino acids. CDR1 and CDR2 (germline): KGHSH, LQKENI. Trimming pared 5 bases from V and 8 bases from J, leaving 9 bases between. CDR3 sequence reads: CASSWEDGYTF. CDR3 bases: TGTGCCAGCTCATGGGAGGACGGCTACACCTTC. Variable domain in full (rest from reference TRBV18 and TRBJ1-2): NAGVMQNPRHLVRRRGQEARLRCSPMKGHSHVYWYRQLPEEGLKFMVYLQKENIIDESGMPKERFSAEFPKEGPSILRIQQVVRGDSAAYFCASSWEDGYTFGSGTRLTVV.

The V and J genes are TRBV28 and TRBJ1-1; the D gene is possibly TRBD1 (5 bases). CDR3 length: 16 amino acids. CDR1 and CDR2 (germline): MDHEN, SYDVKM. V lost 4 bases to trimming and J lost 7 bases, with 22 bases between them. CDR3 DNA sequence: TGTGCCAGCAGTTCCTACCCGTCGTGGGGCGGGAGTGAAGCTTTCTTT. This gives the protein CASSSYPSWGGSEAFF.

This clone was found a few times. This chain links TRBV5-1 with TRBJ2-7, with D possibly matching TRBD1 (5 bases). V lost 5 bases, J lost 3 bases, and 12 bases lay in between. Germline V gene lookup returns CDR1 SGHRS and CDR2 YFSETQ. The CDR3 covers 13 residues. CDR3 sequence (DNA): TGCGCCAGCAGACCGGACACCTTCTACGAGCAGTACTTC. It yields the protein CASRPDTFYEQYF. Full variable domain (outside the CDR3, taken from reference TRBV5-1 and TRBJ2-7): KAGVTQTPRYLIKTRGQQVTLSCSPISGHRSVSWYQQTPGQGLQFLFEYFSETQRNKGNFPGRFSGRQFSNSRSEMNVSTLELGDSALYLCASRPDTFYEQYFGPGTRLTVT.